What follows is one T cell receptor (beta chain) and its context. Its antigen remains unidentified. Sequencing used immunoSEQ multiplex PCR; TCRdb keeps in-frame clones, though not all of them. The data contain more than 85,000 clones, 80% to 90% of them seen just once; the ten biggest clones take up approximately 8%. These data are taken from a study of T cell responses to AZD1222 COVID-19 vaccine. Overall study context: The analysis combined second doses at about 4 or about 12 weeks.

Germline CDR1 is MNHEY and CDR2 is SVGEGT. V lost 2 bases to trimming and J lost 1 base, with 6 bases between them. CDR3 length: 14 amino acids. General study findings and limits: Two AZD1222 doses significantly raised spike-specific TCR breadth and depth over controls.

The V gene is TRBV6-2 or TRBV6-3, the J gene TRBJ1-5; D not resolved. The sample in question was peripheral blood, obtained on day 0 of AZD1222 vaccination. The clonotype was recovered from an adult in good health. The CDR3 DNA follows: TGTGCCAGCAGTTACGCTGAGAGCAATCAGCCCCAGCATTTT. As protein: CASSYAESNQPQHF.